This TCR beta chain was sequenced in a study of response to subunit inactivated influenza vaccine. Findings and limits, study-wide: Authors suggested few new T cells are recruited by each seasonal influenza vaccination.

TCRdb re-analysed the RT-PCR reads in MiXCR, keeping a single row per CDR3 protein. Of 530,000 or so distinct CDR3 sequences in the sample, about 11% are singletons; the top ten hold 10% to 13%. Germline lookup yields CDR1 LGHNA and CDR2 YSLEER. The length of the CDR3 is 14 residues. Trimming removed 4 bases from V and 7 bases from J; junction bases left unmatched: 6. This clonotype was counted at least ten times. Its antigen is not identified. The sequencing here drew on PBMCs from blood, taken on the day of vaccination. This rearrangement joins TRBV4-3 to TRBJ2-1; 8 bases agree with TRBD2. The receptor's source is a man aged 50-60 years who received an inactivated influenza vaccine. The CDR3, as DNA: TGCGCCAGCAGCCTCGGGACTAGTAGTAATGAGCAGTTCTTC. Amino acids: CASSLGTSSNEQFF.